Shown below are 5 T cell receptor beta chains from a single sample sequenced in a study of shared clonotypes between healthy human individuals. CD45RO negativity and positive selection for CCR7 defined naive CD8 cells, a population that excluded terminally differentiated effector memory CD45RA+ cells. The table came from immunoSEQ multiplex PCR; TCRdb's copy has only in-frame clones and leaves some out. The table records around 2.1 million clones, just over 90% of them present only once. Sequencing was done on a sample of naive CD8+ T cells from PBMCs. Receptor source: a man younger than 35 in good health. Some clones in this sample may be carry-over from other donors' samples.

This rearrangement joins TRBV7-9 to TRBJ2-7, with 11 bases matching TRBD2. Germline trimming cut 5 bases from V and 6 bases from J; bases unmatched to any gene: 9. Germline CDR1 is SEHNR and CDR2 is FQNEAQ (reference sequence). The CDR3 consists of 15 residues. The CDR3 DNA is TGTGCCAGCAGCCTCGTAGCGGGAGGGCGATCCGAGCAGTACTTC. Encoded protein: CASSLVAGGRSEQYF. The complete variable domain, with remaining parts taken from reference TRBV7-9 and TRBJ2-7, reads DTGVSQNPRHKITKRGQNVTFRCDPISEHNRLYWYRQTLGQGPEFLTYFQNEAQLEKSRLLSDRFSAERPKGSFSTLEIQRTEQGDSAMYLCASSLVAGGRSEQYFGPGTRLTVT.

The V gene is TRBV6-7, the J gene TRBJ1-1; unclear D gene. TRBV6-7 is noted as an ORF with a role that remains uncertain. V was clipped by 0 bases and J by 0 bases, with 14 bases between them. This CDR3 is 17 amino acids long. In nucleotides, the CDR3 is TGTGCCAGCAGTTACTCAAAAGGGCCCCCGTTGAACACTGAAGCTTTCTTT. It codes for CASSYSKGPPLNTEAFF.

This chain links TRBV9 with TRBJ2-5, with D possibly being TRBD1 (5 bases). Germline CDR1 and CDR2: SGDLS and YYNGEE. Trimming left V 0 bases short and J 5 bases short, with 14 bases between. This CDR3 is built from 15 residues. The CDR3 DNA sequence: TGTGCCAGCAGCGTAGTCCAGGGCTCCGGGGAGACCCAGTACTTC. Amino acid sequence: CASSVVQGSGETQYF.

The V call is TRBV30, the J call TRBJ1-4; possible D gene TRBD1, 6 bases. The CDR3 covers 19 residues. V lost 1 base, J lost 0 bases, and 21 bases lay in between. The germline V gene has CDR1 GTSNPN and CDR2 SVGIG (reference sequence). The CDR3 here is CAWSAGTLRMGATNEKLFF. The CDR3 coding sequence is TGTGCCTGGAGTGCCGGGACACTAAGGATGGGAGCAACTAATGAAAAACTGTTTTTT. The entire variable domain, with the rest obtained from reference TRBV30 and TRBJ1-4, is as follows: SQTIHQWPATLVQPVGSPLSLECTVEGTSNPNLYWYRQAAGRGLQLLFYSVGIGQISSEVPQNLSASRPQDRQFILSSKKLLLSDSGFYLCAWSAGTLRMGATNEKLFFGSGTQLSVL.

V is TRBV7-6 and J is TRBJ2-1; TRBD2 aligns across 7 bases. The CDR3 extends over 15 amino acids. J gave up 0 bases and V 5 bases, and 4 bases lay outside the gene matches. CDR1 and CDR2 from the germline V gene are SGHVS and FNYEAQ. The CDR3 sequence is CASSDRLASYNEQFF. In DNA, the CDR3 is TGTGCCAGCAGCGACCGACTAGCCTCCTACAATGAGCAGTTCTTC.